This record concerns one T cell receptor beta chain sequence. The length of the CDR3 is 15 residues. Trimming removed 4 bases from V and 7 bases from J; junction bases left unmatched: 8. Germline assignment: CDR1 MNHNS and CDR2 SASEGT. These data are taken from a study of PD-L1 blockade in urothelial cancer. Overall study context: In the patient group, about 85% of the roughly 29 were males with bladder-origin urothelial cancer. Analyses used blood from 3 weeks (second dose) and 6 weeks after treatment start.

Clones were sequenced by immunoSEQ multiplex PCR, and TCRdb holds only the in-frame ones, with some missing. The table lists 71,000 or so clones, around 90% of them singletons. This receptor was obtained from a man aged 55 to 69 with urothelial cancer. The sample here was PBMCs, taken around atezolizumab (anti-PD-L1) treatment. The J gene is TRBJ1-5, the V gene TRBV6-1, with 9 nucleotides matching TRBD1. CDR3 nucleotides: TGTGCCAGCAGTGCGATGGGGACAGGGTGGCAGCCCCAGCATTTT. The encoded protein is CASSAMGTGWQPQHF.